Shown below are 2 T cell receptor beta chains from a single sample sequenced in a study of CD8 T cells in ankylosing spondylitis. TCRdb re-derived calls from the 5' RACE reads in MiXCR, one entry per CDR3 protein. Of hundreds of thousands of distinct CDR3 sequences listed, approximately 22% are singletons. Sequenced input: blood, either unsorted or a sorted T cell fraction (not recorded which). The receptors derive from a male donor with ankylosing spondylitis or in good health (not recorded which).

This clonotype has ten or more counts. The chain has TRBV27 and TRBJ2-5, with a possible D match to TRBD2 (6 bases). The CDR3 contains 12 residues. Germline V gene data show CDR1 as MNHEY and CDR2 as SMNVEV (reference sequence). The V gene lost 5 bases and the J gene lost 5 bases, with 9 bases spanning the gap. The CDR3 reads CASSGGGETQYF. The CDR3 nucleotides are TGTGCCAGCAGTGGTGGGGGGGAGACCCAGTACTTC.

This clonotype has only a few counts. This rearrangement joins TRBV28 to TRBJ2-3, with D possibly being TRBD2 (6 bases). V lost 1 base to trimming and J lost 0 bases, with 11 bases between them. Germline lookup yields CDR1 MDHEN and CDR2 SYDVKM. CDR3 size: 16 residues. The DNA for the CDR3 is TGTGCCAGCAGTTTATTGGGGGGAACTAGCACAGATACGCAGTATTTT. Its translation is CASSLLGGTSTDTQYF.